This TCR beta chain was captured in a study of T-cell memory formation after mild COVID-19. Using its own MiXCR run on the 5' RACE reads, TCRdb lists one record per CDR3 protein. This table has approximately 210,000 distinct CDR3 sequences, around 16% appearing once. V dropped 5 bases and J dropped 8 bases, with 15 bases sitting between them. Germline V gene sequence: CDR1 MGHDK, CDR2 SYGVNS. CDR3 length: 13 residues. This clonotype has more than one count but fewer than ten. Sequences were obtained from PBMCs or a T cell subset sorted from them (not recorded which). The chain employs TRBV25-1 and TRBJ1-2; D unclear. The sequence came from an adult woman who had mild COVID-19 (a few samples of this study predate the infection). Cell type and time point are not known. The CDR3 spells CASSSPGSGGYTF. The DNA for the CDR3 is TGTGCCAGCAGTTCTCCCGGGAGCGGGGGCTACACCTTC.